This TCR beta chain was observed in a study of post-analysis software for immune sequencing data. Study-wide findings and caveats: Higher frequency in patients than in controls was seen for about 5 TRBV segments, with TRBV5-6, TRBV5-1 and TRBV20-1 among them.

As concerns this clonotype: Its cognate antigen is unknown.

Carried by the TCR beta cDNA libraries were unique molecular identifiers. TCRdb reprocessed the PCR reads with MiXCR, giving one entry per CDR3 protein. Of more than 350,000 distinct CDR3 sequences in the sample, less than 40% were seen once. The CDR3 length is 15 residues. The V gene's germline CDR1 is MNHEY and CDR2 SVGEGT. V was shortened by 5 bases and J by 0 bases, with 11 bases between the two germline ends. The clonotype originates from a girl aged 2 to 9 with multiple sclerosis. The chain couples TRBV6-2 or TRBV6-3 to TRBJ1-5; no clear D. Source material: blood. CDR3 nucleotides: TGTGCCAGCAGTCAACAGAAAAATAGCAATCAGCCCCAGCATTTT. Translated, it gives CASSQQKNSNQPQHF.